This T cell receptor beta chain was recorded in a study of CD8+CD57+ T cells in acquired aplastic anemia. About the study: Sorted CD4+ and CD8+ cells gave a mean 3.2 ug DNA, range about 0.19 to 27.4 ug. An average of about 10.8 million reads for CD4+ cells was obtained from healthy donors.

Genomic DNA provided the template from which TCR beta VDJ and CDR3 profiles were obtained. One entry per CDR3 protein results from TCRdb running MiXCR on the reads. The data contain a few hundred thousand distinct CDR3 sequences, over 60% of them seen just once; the ten biggest clones take up 29%. Study outcomes and limitations: Found in both controls and patients were twenty-nine CD8+ CDR3 sequences.

Germline V gives CDR1 SGHVS, CDR2 FNYEAQ. V lost 1 base and J lost 2, with 15 bases in between. This CDR3 has 18 residues. Details on this clonotype: Its antigen remains unknown.

The sample was sorted CD4+, CD8+, or CD8+CD57+ T cells (not recorded which) from PBMCs. This sequence was found in a human donor in good health. The chain employs TRBV7-6 and TRBJ1-6; D is perhaps TRBD1 (6 bases). The CDR3: CASSLGMSGGPYNSPLHF. Here the CDR3 DNA reads TGTGCCAGCAGCTTAGGAATGTCGGGGGGCCCCTATAATTCACCCCTCCACTTT.